These 2 T cell receptor beta chains were all obtained from the same sample, sequenced in a study of CD8 T cells in ankylosing spondylitis. Via MiXCR, TCRdb re-called the 5' RACE reads, giving one row per CDR3 protein. Among fewer than 130,000 distinct CDR3 sequences, less than 25% were seen once, and the ten largest hold more than 9%. The sample taken for sequencing was synovial fluid, either unsorted or a sorted T cell fraction (not recorded which). Receptor source: a male donor with ankylosing spondylitis.

The sample holds many counts of this clonotype. V gene TRBV24-1 combines with J gene TRBJ1-4, with D perhaps matching TRBD1 (6 bases). Trimming pared 7 bases from V and 6 bases from J, leaving 14 bases between. Germline-derived CDR1 and CDR2 are KGHDR and SFDVKD. CDR3 length: 14 amino acids. The CDR3 here is CATSATGNHEKLFF. The CDR3 bases are TGTGCCACCAGCGCCACAGGGAACCATGAAAAACTGTTTTTT.

This chain connects TRBV20-1 to TRBJ2-1, with 9 bases aligning to TRBD2. Germline V gene sequence: CDR1 DFQATT, CDR2 SNEGSKA (reference sequence). The junction had 8 bases not matched to a gene; V was cut back by 4 bases and J by 10 bases. The CDR3 sequence is 13 residues long. The CDR3 coding sequence is TGCAGTGCTAACCTAGCGGGAATCCACGAGCAGTTCTTC. This codes for CSANLAGIHEQFF.